The rows below give T cell receptor beta chains drawn from one sample of a study of T cells in Graves' hyperthyroidism and ophthalmopathy. TCRdb ran MiXCR on the multiplex PCR reads and lists one entry per CDR3 protein. Among about 360,000 distinct CDR3 sequences, roughly 13% were seen once, and the ten largest hold less than 10%. The sample consisted of blood. These receptors all stem from a woman younger than 30 with Graves' hyperthyroidism. Both conserved end residues are trimmed from each CDR3.

J gene	V gene	CDR3 protein
TRBJ1-2	TRBV30	AWTQPGRETPRYGYT
TRBJ1-5	TRBV5-5	ASSLKEGRNQPQH
TRBJ2-2	TRBV5-1	ASSLVSGTGELF
TRBJ2-2	TRBV5-1	ATLPQREGDTGELF
TRBJ1-4	TRBV11-2	ASSLVWPATNEKLF
TRBJ2-6	TRBV12-3/TRBV12-4	ASSQGPPHHSSGANVLT
TRBJ1-1	TRBV6-1	ASSEVRVMNTEAF
TRBJ2-1	TRBV9	ASSATGTSGYNEQF
TRBJ1-2	TRBV29-1	SVEVGLQSRGYT
TRBJ2-5	TRBV7-9	ASSQYAETQY
TRBJ2-3	TRBV7-6	ASSSVSGPSTDTQY
TRBJ1-6	TRBV3-1	ASSRTNNPGVNNSPLH
TRBJ1-6	TRBV20-1	SARTETNSPLH
TRBJ1-5	TRBV12-3/TRBV12-4	ASRPAGSLYSNQPQH
TRBJ2-4	TRBV10-3	AISELRQGKNIQY
TRBJ1-1	TRBV16	ASSQFRGAQAEAF
TRBJ2-1	TRBV3-1	ASSQMRSEEQF